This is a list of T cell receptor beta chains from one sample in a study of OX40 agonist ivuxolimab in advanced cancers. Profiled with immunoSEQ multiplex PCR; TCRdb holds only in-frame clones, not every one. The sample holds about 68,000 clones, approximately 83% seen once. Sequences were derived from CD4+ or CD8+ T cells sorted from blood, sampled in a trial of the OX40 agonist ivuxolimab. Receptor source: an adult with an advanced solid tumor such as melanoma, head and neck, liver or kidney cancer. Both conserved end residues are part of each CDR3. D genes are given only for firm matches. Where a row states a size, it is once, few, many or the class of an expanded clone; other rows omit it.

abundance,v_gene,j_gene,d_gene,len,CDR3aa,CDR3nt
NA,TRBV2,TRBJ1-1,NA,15,CASSWDIRRDTEAFF,TGTGCCAGCAGTTGGGACATCAGGAGGGACACTGAAGCTTTCTTT
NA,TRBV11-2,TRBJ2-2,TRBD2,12,CASSSLAGGLFF,TGTGCCAGCAGCTCCCTAGCGGGGGGGCTGTTTTTT
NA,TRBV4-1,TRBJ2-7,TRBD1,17,CASRRDSTPGQGYEQYF,TGCGCCAGCAGGCGGGATTCGACACCGGGACAGGGCTACGAGCAGTACTTC
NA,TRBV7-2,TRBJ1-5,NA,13,CASSLPHGQPQHF,TGTGCCAGCAGCCTCCCTCATGGTCAGCCCCAGCATTTT
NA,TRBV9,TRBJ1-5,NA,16,CASSVGLPQNNQPQHF,TGTGCCAGCAGCGTAGGACTTCCCCAAAACAATCAGCCCCAGCATTTT
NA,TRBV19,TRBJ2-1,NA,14,CASSIDALTDEQFF,TGTGCCAGTAGTATTGATGCGTTGACCGATGAGCAGTTCTTC
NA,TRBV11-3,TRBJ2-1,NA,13,CASSLSRVDEQFF,TGTGCCAGCAGCTTATCCAGGGTTGATGAGCAGTTCTTC
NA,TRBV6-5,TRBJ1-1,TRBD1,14,CATQGAGVNTEAFF,TGTGCCACCCAGGGGGCGGGGGTGAACACTGAAGCTTTCTTT
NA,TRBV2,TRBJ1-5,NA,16,CASSEARGTTYQPQHF,TGTGCCAGCAGTGAAGCAAGGGGGACTACATATCAGCCCCAGCATTTT
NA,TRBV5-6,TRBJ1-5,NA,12,CASSVLGQPQHF,TGTGCCAGCAGCGTTCTTGGGCAGCCCCAGCATTTT
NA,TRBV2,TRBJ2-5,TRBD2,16,CASSERVAGGLETQYF,TGTGCCAGCAGTGAGAGGGTAGCGGGGGGGCTAGAGACCCAGTACTTC
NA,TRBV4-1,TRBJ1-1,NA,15,CASSQVLPRNTEAFF,TGCGCCAGCAGCCAAGTTTTGCCCAGGAACACTGAAGCTTTCTTT
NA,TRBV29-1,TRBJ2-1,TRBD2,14,CSVDGVAGADEQFF,TGCAGCGTTGATGGGGTAGCGGGGGCCGATGAGCAGTTCTTC
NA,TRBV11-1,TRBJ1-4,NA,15,CASSPGHHDREKLFF,TGTGCCAGCAGCCCAGGACACCATGATCGGGAAAAACTGTTTTTT
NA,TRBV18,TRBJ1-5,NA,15,CASSNGRKSNQPQHF,TGTGCCAGCTCAAACGGACGTAAGTCGAATCAGCCCCAGCATTTT
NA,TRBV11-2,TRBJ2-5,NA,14,CASSLDRGGETQYF,TGTGCCAGCAGCTTAGATCGGGGTGGAGAGACCCAGTACTTC
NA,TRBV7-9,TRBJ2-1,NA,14,CASSNEGGPNEQFF,TGTGCCAGCAGCAACGAAGGGGGACCCAATGAGCAGTTCTTC
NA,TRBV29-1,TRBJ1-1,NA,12,CSVGGGVTEAFF,TGCAGCGTTGGGGGGGGCGTCACTGAAGCTTTCTTT
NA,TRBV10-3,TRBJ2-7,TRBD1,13,CATAGGLPYEQYF,TGTGCCACAGCAGGGGGCCTCCCCTACGAGCAGTACTTC
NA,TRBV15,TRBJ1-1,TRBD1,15,CATSRPQGGKTEAFF,TGTGCCACCAGCAGACCACAGGGGGGGAAGACTGAAGCTTTCTTT
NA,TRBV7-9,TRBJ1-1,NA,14,CASSPRVLNTEAFF,TGTGCCAGCAGCCCCAGGGTTTTGAACACTGAAGCTTTCTTT
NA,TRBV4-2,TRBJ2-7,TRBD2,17,CASSQERAGGKGYEQYF,TGTGCCAGCAGCCAAGAAAGGGCGGGGGGTAAAGGTTACGAGCAGTACTTC
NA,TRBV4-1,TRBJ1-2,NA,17,CASSHLTRGGNRGGYTF,TGCGCCAGCAGCCACTTAACGCGGGGAGGGAATCGGGGTGGCTACACCTTC
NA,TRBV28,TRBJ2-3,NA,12,CASSSGLDTQYF,TGTGCCAGCAGCTCAGGGTTAGATACGCAGTATTTT
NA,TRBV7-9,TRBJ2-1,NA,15,CASSGGFHDLNEQFF,TGTGCCAGTAGTGGAGGATTTCACGACCTCAATGAGCAGTTCTTC
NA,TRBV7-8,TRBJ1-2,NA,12,CASSRGNYGYTF,TGTGCCAGCAGCCGGGGGAACTATGGCTACACCTTC
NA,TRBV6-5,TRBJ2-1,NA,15,CASMKGRVGDNEQFF,TGTGCCAGCATGAAGGGTCGGGTGGGGGACAATGAGCAGTTCTTC
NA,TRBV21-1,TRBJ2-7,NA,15,CASNSPGQGTYEQYF,TGTGCCAGCAATAGCCCGGGACAGGGAACCTACGAGCAGTACTTC
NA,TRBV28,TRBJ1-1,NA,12,CASSLLGVGAFF,TGTGCCAGCAGTTTATTGGGGGTGGGCGCTTTCTTT
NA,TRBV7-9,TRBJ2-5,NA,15,CASSPPIRLEETQYF,TGTGCCAGCAGCCCCCCGATTCGGCTAGAAGAGACCCAGTACTTC
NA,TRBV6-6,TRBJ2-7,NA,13,CAEGGDTGYEQYF,TGTGCCGAGGGGGGGGATACAGGCTACGAGCAGTACTTC
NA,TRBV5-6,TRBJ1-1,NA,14,CASSFAHSGTEAFF,TGTGCCAGCAGCTTTGCTCATTCTGGCACTGAAGCTTTCTTT
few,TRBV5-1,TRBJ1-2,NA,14,CASSLAAANYGYTF,TGCGCCAGCAGCTTGGCGGCTGCTAACTATGGCTACACCTTC
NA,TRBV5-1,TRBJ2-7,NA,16,CASSLAMTGVVYEQYF,TGCGCCAGCAGCTTGGCCATGACAGGAGTAGTGTACGAGCAGTACTTC
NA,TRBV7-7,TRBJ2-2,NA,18,CASSSDLVAELVTGELFF,TGTGCCAGCAGCTCGGACCTAGTTGCGGAGCTCGTCACCGGGGAGCTGTTTTTT
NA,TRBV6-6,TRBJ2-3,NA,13,CASSGFLPDTQYF,TGTGCCAGCAGCGGTTTTCTCCCAGATACGCAGTATTTT
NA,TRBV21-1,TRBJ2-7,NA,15,CASSNRDRGIYEQYF,TGTGCCAGCAGCAACCGGGACAGGGGTATTTACGAGCAGTACTTC
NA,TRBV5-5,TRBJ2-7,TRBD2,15,CASSSQLAGFYEQYF,TGTGCCAGCAGCTCTCAACTAGCGGGGTTCTACGAGCAGTACTTC
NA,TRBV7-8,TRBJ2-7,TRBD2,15,CASSLGRLGLGGQYF,TGTGCCAGCAGCTTGGGTCGATTAGGACTAGGAGGCCAGTACTTC
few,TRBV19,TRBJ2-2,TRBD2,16,CASSIQGGRGTGELFF,TGTGCCAGTAGTATACAGGGAGGGAGAGGCACCGGGGAGCTGTTTTTT
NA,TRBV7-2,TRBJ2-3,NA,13,CASSLAPADTQYF,TGTGCCAGCAGCTTAGCCCCAGCAGATACGCAGTATTTT
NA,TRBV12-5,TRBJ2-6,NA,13,CASGPSGANVLTF,TGTGCTAGTGGCCCCTCTGGGGCCAACGTCCTGACTTTC
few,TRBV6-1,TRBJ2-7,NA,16,CASSEVATRAVYEQYF,TGTGCCAGCAGTGAAGTGGCAACTAGAGCCGTCTACGAGCAGTACTTC